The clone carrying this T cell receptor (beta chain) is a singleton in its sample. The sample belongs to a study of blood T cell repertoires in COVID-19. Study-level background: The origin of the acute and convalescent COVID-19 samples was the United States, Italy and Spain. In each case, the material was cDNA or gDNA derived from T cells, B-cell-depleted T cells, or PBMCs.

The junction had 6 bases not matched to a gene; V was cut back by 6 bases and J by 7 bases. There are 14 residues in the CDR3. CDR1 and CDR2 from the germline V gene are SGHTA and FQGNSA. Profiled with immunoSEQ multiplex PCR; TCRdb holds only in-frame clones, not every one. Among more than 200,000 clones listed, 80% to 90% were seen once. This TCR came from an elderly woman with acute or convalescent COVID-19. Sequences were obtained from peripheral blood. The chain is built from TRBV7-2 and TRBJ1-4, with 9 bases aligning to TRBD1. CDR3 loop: CASRRQGEGEKLFF. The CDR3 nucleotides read TGTGCCAGCAGGCGACAGGGGGAGGGTGAAAAACTGTTTTTT.